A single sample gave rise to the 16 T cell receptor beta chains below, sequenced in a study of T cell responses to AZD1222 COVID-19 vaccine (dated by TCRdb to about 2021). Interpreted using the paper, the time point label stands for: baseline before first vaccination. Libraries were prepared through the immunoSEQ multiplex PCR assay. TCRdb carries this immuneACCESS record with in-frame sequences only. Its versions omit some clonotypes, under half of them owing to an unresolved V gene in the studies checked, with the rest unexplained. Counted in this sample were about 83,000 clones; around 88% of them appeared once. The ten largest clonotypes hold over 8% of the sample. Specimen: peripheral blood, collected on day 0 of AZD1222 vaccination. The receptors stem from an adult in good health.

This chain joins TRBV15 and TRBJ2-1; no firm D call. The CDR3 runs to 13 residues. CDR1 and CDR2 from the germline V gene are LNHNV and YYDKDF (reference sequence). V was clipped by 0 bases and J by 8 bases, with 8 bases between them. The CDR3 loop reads CATSRDPSDEQFF. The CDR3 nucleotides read TGTGCCACCAGCAGAGATCCGTCCGATGAGCAGTTCTTC.

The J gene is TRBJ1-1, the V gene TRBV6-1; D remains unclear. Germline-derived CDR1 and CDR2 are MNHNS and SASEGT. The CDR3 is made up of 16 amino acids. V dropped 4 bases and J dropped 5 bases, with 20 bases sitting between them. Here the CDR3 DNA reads TGTGCCAGCAGTGTTGGGAGGGCCAACAAACAAACTGAAGCTTTCTTT. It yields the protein CASSVGRANKQTEAFF.

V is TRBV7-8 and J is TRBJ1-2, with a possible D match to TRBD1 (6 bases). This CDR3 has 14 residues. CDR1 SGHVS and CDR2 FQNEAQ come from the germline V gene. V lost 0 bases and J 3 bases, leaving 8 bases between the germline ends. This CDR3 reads CASSLAGGYYGYTF. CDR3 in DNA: TGTGCCAGCAGCTTAGCGGGGGGCTACTATGGCTACACCTTC.

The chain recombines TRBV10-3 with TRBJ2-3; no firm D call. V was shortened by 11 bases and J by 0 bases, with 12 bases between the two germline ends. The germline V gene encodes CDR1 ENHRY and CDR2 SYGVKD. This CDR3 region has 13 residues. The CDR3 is CAAQNTSTDTQYF. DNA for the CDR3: TGTGCCGCCCAGAACACTAGCACAGATACGCAGTATTTT.

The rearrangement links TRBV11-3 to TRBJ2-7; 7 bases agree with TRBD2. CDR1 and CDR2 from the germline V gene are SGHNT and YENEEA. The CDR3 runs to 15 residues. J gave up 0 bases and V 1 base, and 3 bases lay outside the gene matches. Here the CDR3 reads CASSLGGGSSYEQYF. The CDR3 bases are TGTGCCAGCAGCTTAGGAGGCGGGAGCTCCTACGAGCAGTACTTC.

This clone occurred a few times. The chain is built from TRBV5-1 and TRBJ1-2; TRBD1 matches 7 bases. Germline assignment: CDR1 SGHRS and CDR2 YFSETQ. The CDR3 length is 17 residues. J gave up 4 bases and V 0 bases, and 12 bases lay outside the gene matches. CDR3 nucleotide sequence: TGCGCCAGCAGCTTGGGAGCTACAGGGGAGGGCGGCTATGGCTACACCTTC. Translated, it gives CASSLGATGEGGYGYTF.

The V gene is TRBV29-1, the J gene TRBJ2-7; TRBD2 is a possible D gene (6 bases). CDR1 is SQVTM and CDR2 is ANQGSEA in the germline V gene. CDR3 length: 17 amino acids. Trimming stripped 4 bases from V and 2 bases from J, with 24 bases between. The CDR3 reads CSVVVHGSGLGAYEQYF. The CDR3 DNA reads TGCAGCGTTGTGGTTCACGGGAGCGGTTTAGGAGCCTACGAGCAGTACTTC.

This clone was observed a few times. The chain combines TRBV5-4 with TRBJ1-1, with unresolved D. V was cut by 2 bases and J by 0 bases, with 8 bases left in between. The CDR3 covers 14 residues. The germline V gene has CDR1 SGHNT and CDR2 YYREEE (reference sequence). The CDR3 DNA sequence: TGTGCCAGCAGCTTTGGGCCGTTGAACACTGAAGCTTTCTTT. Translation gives CASSFGPLNTEAFF.

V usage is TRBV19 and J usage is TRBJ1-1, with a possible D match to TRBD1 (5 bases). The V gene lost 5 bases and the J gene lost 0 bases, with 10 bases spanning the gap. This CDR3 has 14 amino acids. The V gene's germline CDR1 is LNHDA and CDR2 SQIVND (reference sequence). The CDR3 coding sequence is TGTGCCAGTAGTCAGAACAGGATGAACACTGAAGCTTTCTTT. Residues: CASSQNRMNTEAFF.

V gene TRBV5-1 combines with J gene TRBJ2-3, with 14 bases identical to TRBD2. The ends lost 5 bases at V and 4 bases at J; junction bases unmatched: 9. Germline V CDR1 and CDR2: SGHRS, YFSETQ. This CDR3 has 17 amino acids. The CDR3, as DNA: TGCGCCAGCAGTAGGGGACTAGCGGGAGTAGTCGCAGATACGCAGTATTTT. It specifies CASSRGLAGVVADTQYF.

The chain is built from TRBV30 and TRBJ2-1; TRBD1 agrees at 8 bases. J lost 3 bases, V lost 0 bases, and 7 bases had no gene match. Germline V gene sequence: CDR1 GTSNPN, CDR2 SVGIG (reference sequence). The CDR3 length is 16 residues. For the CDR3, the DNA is TGTGCCTGGAGTGTAAAGTACAGGGGGTACTACAATGAGCAGTTCTTC. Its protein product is CAWSVKYRGYYNEQFF.

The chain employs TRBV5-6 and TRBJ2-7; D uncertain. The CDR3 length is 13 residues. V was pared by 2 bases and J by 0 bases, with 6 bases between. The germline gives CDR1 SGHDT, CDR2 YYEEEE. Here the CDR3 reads CASSFFNSYEQYF. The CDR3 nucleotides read TGTGCCAGCAGCTTTTTCAACTCCTACGAGCAGTACTTC.

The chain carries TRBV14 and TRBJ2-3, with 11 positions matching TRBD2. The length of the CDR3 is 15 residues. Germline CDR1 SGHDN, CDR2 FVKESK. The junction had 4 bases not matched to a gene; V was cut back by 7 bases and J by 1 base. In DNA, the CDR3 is TGTGCCAGCAACCTACTAGCGGGGGGCACAGATACGCAGTATTTT. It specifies CASNLLAGGTDTQYF. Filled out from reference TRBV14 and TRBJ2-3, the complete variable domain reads EAGVTQFPSHSVIEKGQTVTLRCDPISGHDNLYWYRRVMGKEIKFLLHFVKESKQDESGMPNNRFLAERTGGTYSTLKVQPAELEDSGVYFCASNLLAGGTDTQYFGPGTRLTVL.

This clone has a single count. The CDR3 DNA sequence: TGCGCCAGCAGCAAATACCCCGGGACTAGCGAGTCCTACAATGAGCAGTTCTTC. As protein: CASSKYPGTSESYNEQFF. The chain has TRBV5-1 and TRBJ2-1; 10 bases align to TRBD2. This CDR3 has 18 residues. With 4 bases clipped from V and 1 base from J, the junction kept 11 bases outside the gene matches. Germline V gene sequence: CDR1 SGHRS, CDR2 YFSETQ.

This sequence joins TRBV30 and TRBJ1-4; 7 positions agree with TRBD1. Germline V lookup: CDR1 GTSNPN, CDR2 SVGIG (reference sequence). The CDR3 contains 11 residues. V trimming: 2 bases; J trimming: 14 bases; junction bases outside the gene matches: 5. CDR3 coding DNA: TGTGCCTGGAGTTCCGGGACAGTCCTGTTTTTT. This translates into CAWSSGTVLFF.

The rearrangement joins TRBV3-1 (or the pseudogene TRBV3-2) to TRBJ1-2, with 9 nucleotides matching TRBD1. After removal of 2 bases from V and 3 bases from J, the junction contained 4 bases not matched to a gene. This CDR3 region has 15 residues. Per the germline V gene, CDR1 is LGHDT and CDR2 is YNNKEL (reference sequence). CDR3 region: CASSQLWDRDYGYTF. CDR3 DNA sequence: TGTGCCAGCAGCCAATTATGGGACAGGGACTATGGCTACACCTTC.